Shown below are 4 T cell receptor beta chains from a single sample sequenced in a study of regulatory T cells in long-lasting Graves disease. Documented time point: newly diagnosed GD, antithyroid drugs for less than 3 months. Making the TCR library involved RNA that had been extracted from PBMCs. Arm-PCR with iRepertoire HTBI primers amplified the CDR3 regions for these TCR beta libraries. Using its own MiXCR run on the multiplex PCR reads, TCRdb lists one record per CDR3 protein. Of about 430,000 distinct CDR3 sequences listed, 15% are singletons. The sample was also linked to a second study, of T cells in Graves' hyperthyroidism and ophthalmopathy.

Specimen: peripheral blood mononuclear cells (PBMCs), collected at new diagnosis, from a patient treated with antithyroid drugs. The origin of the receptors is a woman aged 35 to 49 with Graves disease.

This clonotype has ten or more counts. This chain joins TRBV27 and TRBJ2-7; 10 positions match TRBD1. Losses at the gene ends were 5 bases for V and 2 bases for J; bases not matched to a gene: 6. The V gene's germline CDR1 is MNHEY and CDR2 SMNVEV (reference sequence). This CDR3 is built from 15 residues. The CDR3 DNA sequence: TGTGCCAGCAGTGTGACAGGGGGCATCCCCTACGAGCAGTACTTC. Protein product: CASSVTGGIPYEQYF.

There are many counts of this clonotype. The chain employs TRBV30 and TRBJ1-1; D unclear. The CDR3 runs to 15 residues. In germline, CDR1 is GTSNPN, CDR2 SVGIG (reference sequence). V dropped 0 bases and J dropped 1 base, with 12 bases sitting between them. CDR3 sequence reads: CAWSVGFRSNTEAFF. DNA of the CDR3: TGTGCCTGGAGTGTAGGGTTCAGGTCGAACACTGAAGCTTTCTTT.

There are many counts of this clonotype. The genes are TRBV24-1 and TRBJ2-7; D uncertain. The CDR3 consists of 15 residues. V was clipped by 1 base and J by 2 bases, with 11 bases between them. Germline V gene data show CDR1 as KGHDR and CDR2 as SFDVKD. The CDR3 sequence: CATSDFPVTPYEQYF. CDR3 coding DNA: TGTGCCACCAGTGATTTCCCAGTGACTCCCTACGAGCAGTACTTC.

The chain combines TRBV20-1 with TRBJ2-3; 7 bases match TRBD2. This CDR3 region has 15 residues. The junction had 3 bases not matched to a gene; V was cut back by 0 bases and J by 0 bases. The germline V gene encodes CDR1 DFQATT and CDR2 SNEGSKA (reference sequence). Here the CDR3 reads CSAREGGVSTDTQYF. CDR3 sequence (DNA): TGCAGTGCTAGAGAGGGGGGGGTGAGCACAGATACGCAGTATTTT.